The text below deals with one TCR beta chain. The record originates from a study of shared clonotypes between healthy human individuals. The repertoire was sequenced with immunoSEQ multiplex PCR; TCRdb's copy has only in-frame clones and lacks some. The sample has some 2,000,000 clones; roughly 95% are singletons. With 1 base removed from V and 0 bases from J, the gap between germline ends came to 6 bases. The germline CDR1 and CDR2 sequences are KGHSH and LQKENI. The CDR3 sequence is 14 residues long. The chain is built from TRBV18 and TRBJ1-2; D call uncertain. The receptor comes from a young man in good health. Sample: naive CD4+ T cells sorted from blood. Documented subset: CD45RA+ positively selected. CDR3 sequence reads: CASSPQVANYGYTF. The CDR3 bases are TGTGCCAGCTCACCACAGGTAGCTAACTATGGCTACACCTTC.